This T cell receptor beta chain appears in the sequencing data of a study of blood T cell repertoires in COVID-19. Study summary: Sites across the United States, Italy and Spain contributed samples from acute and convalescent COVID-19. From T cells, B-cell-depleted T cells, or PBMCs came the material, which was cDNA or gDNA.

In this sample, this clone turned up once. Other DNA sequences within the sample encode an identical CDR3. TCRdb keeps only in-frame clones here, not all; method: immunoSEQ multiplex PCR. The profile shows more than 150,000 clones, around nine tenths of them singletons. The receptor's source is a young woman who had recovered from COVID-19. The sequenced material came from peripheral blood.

CDR3 residues: CASSVGTSGYNEQFF. The DNA for the CDR3 is TGTGCCAGCAGCGTAGGGACTAGCGGCTACAATGAGCAGTTCTTC. The J gene is TRBJ2-1, the V gene TRBV9; 10 bases match TRBD2. The CDR3 extends over 15 amino acids. The V gene's germline CDR1 is SGDLS and CDR2 YYNGEE. V shed 0 bases and J 3 bases; nucleotides not matched to a gene: 0.